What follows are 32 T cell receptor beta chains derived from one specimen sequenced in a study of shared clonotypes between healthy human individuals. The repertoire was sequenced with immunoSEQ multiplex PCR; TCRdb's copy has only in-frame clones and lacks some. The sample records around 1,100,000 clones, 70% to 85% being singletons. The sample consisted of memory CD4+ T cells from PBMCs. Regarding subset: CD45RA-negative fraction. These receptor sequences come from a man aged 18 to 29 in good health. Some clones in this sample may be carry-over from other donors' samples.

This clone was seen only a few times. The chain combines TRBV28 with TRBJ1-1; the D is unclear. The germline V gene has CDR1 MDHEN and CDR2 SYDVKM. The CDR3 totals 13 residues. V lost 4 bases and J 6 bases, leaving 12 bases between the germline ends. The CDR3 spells CASSSTPKPEAFF. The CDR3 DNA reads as TGTGCCAGCAGTTCGACCCCCAAGCCTGAAGCTTTCTTT.

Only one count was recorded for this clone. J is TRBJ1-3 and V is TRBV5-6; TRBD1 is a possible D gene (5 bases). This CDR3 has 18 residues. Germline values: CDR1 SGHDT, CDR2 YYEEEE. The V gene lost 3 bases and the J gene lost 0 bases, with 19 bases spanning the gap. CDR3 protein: CASSSAPGPKYSGNTIYF. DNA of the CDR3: TGTGCCAGCAGCTCCGCTCCGGGACCGAAGTACTCTGGAAACACCATATATTTT. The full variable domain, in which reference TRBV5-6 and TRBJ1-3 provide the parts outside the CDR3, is DAGVTQSPTHLIKTRGQQVTLRCSPKSGHDTVSWYQQALGQGPQFIFQYYEEEERQRGNFPDRFSGHQFPNYSSELNVNALLLGDSALYLCASSSAPGPKYSGNTIYFGEGSWLTVV.

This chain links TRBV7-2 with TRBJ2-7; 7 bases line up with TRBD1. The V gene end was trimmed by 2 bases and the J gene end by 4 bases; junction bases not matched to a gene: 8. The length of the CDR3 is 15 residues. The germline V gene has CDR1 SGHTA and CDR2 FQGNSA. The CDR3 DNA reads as TGTGCCAGCAGCTTAATGGGACAGCAATTTTACGAGCAGTACTTC. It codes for CASSLMGQQFYEQYF.

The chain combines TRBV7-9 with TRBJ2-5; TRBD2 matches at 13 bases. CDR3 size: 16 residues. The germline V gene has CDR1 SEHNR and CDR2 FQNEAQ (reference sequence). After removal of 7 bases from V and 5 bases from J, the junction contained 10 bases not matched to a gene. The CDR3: CASTRTSGSSEETQYF. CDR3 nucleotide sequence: TGTGCCAGCACCCGGACTAGCGGGAGTAGTGAGGAGACCCAGTACTTC.

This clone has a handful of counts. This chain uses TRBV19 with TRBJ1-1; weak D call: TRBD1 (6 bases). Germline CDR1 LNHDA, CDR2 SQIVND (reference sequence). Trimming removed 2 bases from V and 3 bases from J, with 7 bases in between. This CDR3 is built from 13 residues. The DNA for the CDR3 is TGTGCCAGTAGTATATACAGGGACACTGAAGCTTTCTTT. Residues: CASSIYRDTEAFF.

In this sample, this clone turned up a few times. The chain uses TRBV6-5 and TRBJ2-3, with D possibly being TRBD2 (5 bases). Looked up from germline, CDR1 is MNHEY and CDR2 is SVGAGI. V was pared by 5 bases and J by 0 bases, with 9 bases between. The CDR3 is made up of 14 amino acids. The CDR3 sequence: CASSREDSTDTQYF. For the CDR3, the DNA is TGTGCCAGCAGTCGGGAAGATAGCACAGATACGCAGTATTTT.

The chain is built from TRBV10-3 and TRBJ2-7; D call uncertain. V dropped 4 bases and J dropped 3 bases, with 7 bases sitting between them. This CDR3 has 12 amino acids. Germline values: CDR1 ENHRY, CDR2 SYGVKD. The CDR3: CAISVGGYEQYF. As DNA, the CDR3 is TGTGCCATCAGTGTAGGCGGCTACGAGCAGTACTTC.

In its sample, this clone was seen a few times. The CDR3 bases are TGTGCCAGCACCTTCACACCTGACTCCGGGAATGAGCAGTTCTTC. Encoded protein: CASTFTPDSGNEQFF. The chain joins TRBV6-5 to TRBJ2-1; D is ambiguous. CDR1 MNHEY and CDR2 SVGAGI come from the germline V gene. Trimming stripped 7 bases from V and 7 bases from J, with 20 bases between. There are 15 residues in the CDR3.

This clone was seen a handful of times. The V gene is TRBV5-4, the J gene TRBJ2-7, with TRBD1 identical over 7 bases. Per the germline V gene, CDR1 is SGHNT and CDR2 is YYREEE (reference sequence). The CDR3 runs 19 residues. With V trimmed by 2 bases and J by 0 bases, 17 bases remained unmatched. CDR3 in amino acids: CASSFRGGGQGSSSYEQYF. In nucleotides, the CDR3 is TGTGCCAGCAGCTTTCGAGGGGGCGGGCAAGGATCCAGCTCCTACGAGCAGTACTTC. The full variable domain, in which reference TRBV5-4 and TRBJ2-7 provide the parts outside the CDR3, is ETGVTQSPTHLIKTRGQQVTLRCSSQSGHNTVSWYQQALGQGPQFIFQYYREEENGRGNFPPRFSGLQFPNYSSELNVNALELDDSALYLCASSFRGGGQGSSSYEQYFGPGTRLTVT.

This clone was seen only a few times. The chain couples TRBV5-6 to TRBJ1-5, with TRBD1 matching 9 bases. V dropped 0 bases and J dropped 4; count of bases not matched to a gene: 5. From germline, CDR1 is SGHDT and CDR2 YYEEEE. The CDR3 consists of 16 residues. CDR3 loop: CASSLGGQGWNQPQHF. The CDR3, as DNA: TGTGCCAGCAGCTTGGGGGGACAGGGATGGAATCAGCCCCAGCATTTT.

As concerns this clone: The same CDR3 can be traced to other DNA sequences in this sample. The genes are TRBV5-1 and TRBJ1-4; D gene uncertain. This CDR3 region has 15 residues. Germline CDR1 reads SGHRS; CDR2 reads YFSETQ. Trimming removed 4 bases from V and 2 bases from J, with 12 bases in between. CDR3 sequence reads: CASSPGSATNEKLFF. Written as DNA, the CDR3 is TGCGCCAGCAGCCCGGGGAGCGCCACTAATGAAAAACTGTTTTTT.

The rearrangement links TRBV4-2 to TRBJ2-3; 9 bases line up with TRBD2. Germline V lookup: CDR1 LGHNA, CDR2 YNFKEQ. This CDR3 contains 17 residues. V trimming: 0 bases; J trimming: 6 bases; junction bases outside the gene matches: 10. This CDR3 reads CASSQDPPSGDRDTQYF. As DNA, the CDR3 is TGTGCCAGCAGCCAAGATCCACCTAGCGGGGATCGGGATACGCAGTATTTT.

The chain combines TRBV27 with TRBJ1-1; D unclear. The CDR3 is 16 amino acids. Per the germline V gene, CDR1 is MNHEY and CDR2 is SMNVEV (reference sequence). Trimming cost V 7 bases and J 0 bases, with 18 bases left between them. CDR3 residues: CASKRRLGLLNTEAFF. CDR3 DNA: TGTGCCAGCAAACGACGTCTGGGTTTATTGAACACTGAAGCTTTCTTT.

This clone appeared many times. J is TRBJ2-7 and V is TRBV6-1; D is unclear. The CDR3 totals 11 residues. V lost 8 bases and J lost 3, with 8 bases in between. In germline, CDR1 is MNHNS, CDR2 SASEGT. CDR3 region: CASDDIYEQYF. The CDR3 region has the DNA TGTGCCAGCGACGACATCTACGAGCAGTACTTC.

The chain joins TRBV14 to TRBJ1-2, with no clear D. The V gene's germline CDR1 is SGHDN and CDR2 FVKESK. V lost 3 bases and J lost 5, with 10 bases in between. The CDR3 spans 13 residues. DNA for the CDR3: TGTGCCAGCAGCCAGCGGGAGGAGTATGGCTACACCTTC. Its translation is CASSQREEYGYTF.

CDR3 amino acids: CASSPAGTRAYEQYF. Here the CDR3 DNA reads TGTGCCAGCAGCCCCGCCGGGACGCGAGCCTACGAGCAGTACTTC. The V call is TRBV5-4, the J call TRBJ2-5; D tentatively fits TRBD1 or TRBD2 (5 bases each). The DNA end favors TRBJ2-7, so the J call may be wrong. Germline V gene data show CDR1 as SGHNT and CDR2 as YYREEE (reference sequence). CDR3 length equals 15 residues.

CDR3 nucleotide sequence: TGCGCCAGCAGCAGGGAAGGCGGGGAGCTGTTTTTT. It yields the protein CASSREGGELFF. V is TRBV5-1 and J is TRBJ2-2; no reliable D call. V shed 4 bases and J shed 7 bases, with 8 bases lying between them. This CDR3 has 12 residues. Germline lookup yields CDR1 SGHRS and CDR2 YFSETQ. The full variable domain, in which reference TRBV5-1 and TRBJ2-2 provide the parts outside the CDR3, is KAGVTQTPRYLIKTRGQQVTLSCSPISGHRSVSWYQQTPGQGLQFLFEYFSETQRNKGNFPGRFSGRQFSNSRSEMNVSTLELGDSALYLCASSREGGELFFGEGSRLTVL.

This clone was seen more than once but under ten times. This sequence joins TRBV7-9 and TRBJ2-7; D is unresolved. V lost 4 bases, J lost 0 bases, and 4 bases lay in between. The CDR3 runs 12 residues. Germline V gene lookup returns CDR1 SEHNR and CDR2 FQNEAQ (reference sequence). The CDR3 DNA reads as TGTGCCAGCAGCTACAGCTCCTACGAGCAGTACTTC. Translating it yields CASSYSSYEQYF.

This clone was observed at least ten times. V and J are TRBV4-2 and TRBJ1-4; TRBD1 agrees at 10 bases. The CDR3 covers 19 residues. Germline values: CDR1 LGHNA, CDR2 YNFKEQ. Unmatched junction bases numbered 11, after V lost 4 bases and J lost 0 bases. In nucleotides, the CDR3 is TGTGCCAGCAGCCGCCTGGACAGGGGGGGCTCTGCAACTAATGAAAAACTGTTTTTT. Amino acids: CASSRLDRGGSATNEKLFF.

The CDR3 DNA follows: TGTGCCAGCAGTCCCCTGGGACAATCGGGCAATCAGCCCCAGCATTTT. As protein: CASSPLGQSGNQPQHF. The chain couples TRBV28 to TRBJ1-5; maybe TRBD1 (6 bases). CDR3 length equals 16 residues. The V gene's germline CDR1 is MDHEN and CDR2 SYDVKM. V shed 5 bases and J shed 2 bases, with 16 bases lying between them.

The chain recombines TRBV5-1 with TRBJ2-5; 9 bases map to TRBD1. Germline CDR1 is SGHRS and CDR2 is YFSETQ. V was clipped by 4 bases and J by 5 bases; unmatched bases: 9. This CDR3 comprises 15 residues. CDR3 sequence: CASSPGTGNGETQYF. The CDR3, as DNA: TGCGCCAGCAGCCCGGGGACAGGGAATGGGGAGACCCAGTACTTC.

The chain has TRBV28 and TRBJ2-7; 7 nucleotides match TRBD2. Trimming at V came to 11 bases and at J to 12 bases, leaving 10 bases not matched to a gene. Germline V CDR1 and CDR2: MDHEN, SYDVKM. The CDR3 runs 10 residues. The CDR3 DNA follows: TGTGCCTCCCTGGGGGGGGATGTGTACTTC. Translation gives CASLGGDVYF.

The CDR3, as DNA: TGTGCCAGTAGTATCACAACAGGGGAACAGCCCCAGCATTTT. Translated, it gives CASSITTGEQPQHF. This sequence joins TRBV19 and TRBJ1-5; 7 bases are shared with TRBD1. The CDR3 loop spans 14 amino acids. CDR1 LNHDA and CDR2 SQIVND come from the germline V gene (reference sequence). The ends lost 3 bases at V and 7 bases at J; junction bases unmatched: 6.

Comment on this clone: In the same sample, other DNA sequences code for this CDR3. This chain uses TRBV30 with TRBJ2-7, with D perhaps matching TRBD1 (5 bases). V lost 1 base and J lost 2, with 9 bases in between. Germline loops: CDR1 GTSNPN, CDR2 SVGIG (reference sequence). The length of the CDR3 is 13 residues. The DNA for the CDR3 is TGTGCCTGGAGTGGACAGTTTCCCTACGAGCAGTACTTC. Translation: CAWSGQFPYEQYF.

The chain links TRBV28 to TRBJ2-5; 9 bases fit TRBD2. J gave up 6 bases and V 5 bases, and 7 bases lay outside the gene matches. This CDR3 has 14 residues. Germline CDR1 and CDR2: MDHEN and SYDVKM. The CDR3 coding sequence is TGTGCCAGCAGTCTGCGGGAGGGCCACCAGACCCAGTACTTC. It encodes CASSLREGHQTQYF.

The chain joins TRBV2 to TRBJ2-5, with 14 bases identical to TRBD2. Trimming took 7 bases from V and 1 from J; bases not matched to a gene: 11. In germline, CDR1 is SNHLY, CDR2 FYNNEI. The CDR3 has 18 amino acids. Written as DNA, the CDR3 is TGTGCCAGCACCTACGGGACTAGCGGGAGAATGAGCCAAGAGACCCAGTACTTC. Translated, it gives CASTYGTSGRMSQETQYF.

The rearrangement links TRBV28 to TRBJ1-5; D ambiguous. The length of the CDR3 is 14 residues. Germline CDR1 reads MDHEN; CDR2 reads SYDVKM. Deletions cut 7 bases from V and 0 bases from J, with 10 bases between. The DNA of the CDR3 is TGTGCCAGCAACGGCGATTATAGCAATCAGCCCCAGCATTTT. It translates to CASNGDYSNQPQHF.

The CDR3: CASSSWTGANTGELFF. As DNA, the CDR3 is TGTGCCAGCAGCTCCTGGACAGGGGCGAACACCGGGGAGCTGTTTTTT. This chain connects TRBV7-7 to TRBJ2-2; 9 bases are shared with TRBD1. The CDR3 is 16 residues long. From germline, CDR1 is SSHAT and CDR2 FNYEAQ (reference sequence). Losses at the gene ends were 4 bases for V and 0 bases for J; bases not matched to a gene: 3.

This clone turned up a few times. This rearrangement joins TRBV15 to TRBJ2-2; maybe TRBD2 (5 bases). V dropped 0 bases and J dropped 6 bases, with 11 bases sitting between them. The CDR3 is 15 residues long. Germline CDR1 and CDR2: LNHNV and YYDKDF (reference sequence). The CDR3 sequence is CATSRDPAGPGELFF. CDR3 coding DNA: TGTGCCACCAGCAGAGATCCCGCGGGTCCCGGGGAGCTGTTTTTT. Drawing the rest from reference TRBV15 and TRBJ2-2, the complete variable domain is DAMVIQNPRYQVTQFGKPVTLSCSQTLNHNVMYWYQQKSSQAPKLLFHYYDKDFNNEADTPDNFQSRRPNTSFCFLDIRSPGLGDTAMYLCATSRDPAGPGELFFGEGSRLTVL.

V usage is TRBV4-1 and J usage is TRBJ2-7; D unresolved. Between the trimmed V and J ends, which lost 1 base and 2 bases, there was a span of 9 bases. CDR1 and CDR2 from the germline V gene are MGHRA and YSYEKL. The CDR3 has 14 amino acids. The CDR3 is CASSQGFRAYEQYF. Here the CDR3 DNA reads TGCGCCAGCAGCCAAGGTTTTCGGGCCTACGAGCAGTACTTC.

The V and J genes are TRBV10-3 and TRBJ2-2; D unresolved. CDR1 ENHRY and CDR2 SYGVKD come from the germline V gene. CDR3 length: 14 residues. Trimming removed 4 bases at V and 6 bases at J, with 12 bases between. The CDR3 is CAISVDQVAGELFF. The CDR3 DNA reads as TGTGCCATCAGTGTTGACCAGGTAGCCGGGGAGCTGTTTTTT.

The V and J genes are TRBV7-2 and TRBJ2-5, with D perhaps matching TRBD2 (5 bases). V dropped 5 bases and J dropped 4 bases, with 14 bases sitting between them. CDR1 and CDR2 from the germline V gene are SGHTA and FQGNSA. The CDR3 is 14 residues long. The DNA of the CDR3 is TGTGCCAGCAGCGCAGTGAGGACTTTAGAGACCCAGTACTTC. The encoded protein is CASSAVRTLETQYF. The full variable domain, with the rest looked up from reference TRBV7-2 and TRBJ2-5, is GAGVSQSPSNKVTEKGKDVELRCDPISGHTALYWYRQSLGQGLEFLIYFQGNSAPDKSGLPSDRFSAERTGGSVSTLTIQRTQQEDSAVYLCASSAVRTLETQYFGPGTRLLVL.